The 18 T cell receptor beta chains below come from one sample, sequenced in a study of cytomegalovirus exposure and HLA in healthy donors. The study ran its PCR with 60 Vbeta and 13 Jbeta primers. The method was immunoSEQ multiplex PCR; TCRdb's version includes in-frame clones alone and lacks a portion of them. In the table there are about 220,000 clones, about 80% of which are singletons. Sequencing used PBMCs. These receptors were taken from a woman in her thirties or forties in good health and CMV-seropositive.

This rearrangement joins TRBV19 to TRBJ2-2; 12 bases match TRBD2. From germline, CDR1 is LNHDA and CDR2 SQIVND (reference sequence). This CDR3 comprises 17 residues. The V gene end was trimmed by 3 bases and the J gene end by 5 bases; junction bases not matched to a gene: 7. In DNA, the CDR3 is TGTGCCAGTAGTATGCTAGCGGGGGGGCCGTGGACCGGGGAGCTGTTTTTT. Translation: CASSMLAGGPWTGELFF.

The V gene is TRBV19, the J gene TRBJ2-7, with 7 bases that match TRBD1. With V trimmed by 6 bases and J by 3 bases, 5 bases remained unmatched. This CDR3 has 13 residues. Germline CDR1 LNHDA, CDR2 SQIVND (reference sequence). The CDR3 DNA reads as TGTGCCAGTAGCAAGACAGGGATCTACGAGCAGTACTTC. Protein sequence: CASSKTGIYEQYF.

The V and J genes are TRBV5-4 and TRBJ1-3; D is unresolved. The germline V and J ends were trimmed by 0 bases and 4 bases, with 5 bases remaining between them. CDR1 is SGHNT, CDR2 YYREEE, per germline (reference sequence). The CDR3 loop spans 13 amino acids. CDR3 region: CASSLAGGNTIYF. The CDR3 DNA reads TGTGCCAGCAGCTTGGCGGGGGGAAACACCATATATTTT.

As regards this clone: Additional DNA sequences in this sample encode the identical CDR3. The chain employs TRBV4-2 and TRBJ2-1; 12 bases line up with TRBD2. The J segment lost 4 bases and the V segment lost 0 bases, leaving 4 bases of the junction unmatched. CDR1 and CDR2 from the germline V gene are LGHNA and YNFKEQ. The CDR3 consists of 17 residues. The CDR3 DNA is TGTGCCAGCAGCCAAGATCGACTAGCGGGAGCTTACAATGAGCAGTTCTTC. It yields the protein CASSQDRLAGAYNEQFF.

This clone was recorded only once. J is TRBJ1-5 and V is TRBV30, with TRBD1 as a possible D gene (6 bases). Trimming took off 8 bases at V and 5 bases at J, with 16 bases between the two ends. This CDR3 contains 13 residues. Germline CDR1 is GTSNPN and CDR2 is SVGIG (reference sequence). CDR3 nucleotide sequence: TGTGCCCTCCGGACAGCGGGGTATCAGCCCCAGCATTTT. This translates into CALRTAGYQPQHF.

In its sample, this clone was seen once. The chain carries TRBV7-3 and TRBJ2-2; D remains unclear. The V end lost 5 bases, the J end lost 6 bases, and 19 bases lay between the germline ends. The CDR3 length is 16 residues. Per the germline V gene, CDR1 is SGHTA and CDR2 is FQGTGA. The chain's CDR3 is CASSPMSHRLAGELFF. The CDR3 region has the DNA TGTGCCAGCAGCCCCATGAGCCATCGGCTAGCCGGGGAGCTGTTTTTT.

This clone was seen a handful of times. The chain has TRBV30 and TRBJ2-7; 10 nucleotides match TRBD2. The CDR3 covers 13 residues. With 0 bases clipped from V and 7 bases from J, the junction kept 3 bases outside the gene matches. Germline loops: CDR1 GTSNPN, CDR2 SVGIG (reference sequence). CDR3 in DNA: TGTGCCTGGAGTGTGTTAGCGGGAGGTGAGCAGTACTTC. It specifies CAWSVLAGGEQYF. The variable domain in full, completed from reference TRBV30 and TRBJ2-7, reads SQTIHQWPATLVQPVGSPLSLECTVEGTSNPNLYWYRQAAGRGLQLLFYSVGIGQISSEVPQNLSASRPQDRQFILSSKKLLLSDSGFYLCAWSVLAGGEQYFGPGTRLTVT.

The chain joins TRBV7-2 to TRBJ2-7; D is perhaps TRBD2 (6 bases). Germline V CDR1 and CDR2: SGHTA, FQGNSA. The length of the CDR3 is 16 residues. V shed 4 bases and J shed 1 base, with 17 bases lying between them. This CDR3 reads CASSWLAAGPSYEQYF. CDR3 coding DNA: TGTGCCAGCAGCTGGCTAGCTGCGGGGCCTTCCTACGAGCAGTACTTC.

The chain combines TRBV7-6 with TRBJ2-1, with a weak D call TRBD2 (6 bases). Germline CDR1 reads SGHVS; CDR2 reads FNYEAQ. V lost 6 bases and J 3 bases, leaving 15 bases between the germline ends. The CDR3 has 15 residues. CDR3 nucleotides: TGTGCCAGCAGTCCAGCGGAGGGGCACTACAATGAGCAGTTCTTC. Protein sequence: CASSPAEGHYNEQFF.

The CDR3 loop reads CAISESERTGSSGNTIYF. The DNA for the CDR3 is TGTGCCATCAGTGAGTCTGAGAGGACAGGGAGCTCTGGAAACACCATATATTTT. The chain joins TRBV10-3 to TRBJ1-3, with TRBD1 identical over 8 bases. V was pared by 0 bases and J by 0 bases, with 7 bases of the junction left unmatched. Germline CDR1 is ENHRY and CDR2 is SYGVKD. The CDR3 length is 18 residues.

The chain recombines TRBV28 with TRBJ2-2; D is unclear. Germline CDR1 MDHEN, CDR2 SYDVKM. The CDR3 runs to 11 residues. The V gene lost 7 bases and the J gene lost 13 bases, with 13 bases spanning the gap. CDR3 nucleotide sequence: TGTGCCAGCATCCCCCGGCACAGGCTGTTTTTT. Translated, it gives CASIPRHRLFF.

CDR3 sequence reads: CASSLGLAGVADTQYF. The CDR3 DNA reads TGTGCCAGCAGCTTGGGCCTAGCGGGAGTCGCAGATACGCAGTATTTT. The chain uses TRBV5-6 and TRBJ2-3; 10 bases are shared with TRBD2. The germline V gene encodes CDR1 SGHDT and CDR2 YYEEEE. The CDR3 length is 16 residues. V lost 0 bases to trimming and J lost 4 bases; unmatched junction nucleotides: 5.

This chain uses TRBV29-1 with TRBJ1-3, with D possibly matching TRBD1 (5 bases). CDR1 and CDR2 (germline): SQVTM, ANQGSEA. Trimming shortened V by 5 bases and J by 5 bases, and 13 bases separated the two germline ends. The CDR3 length is 13 residues. In DNA, the CDR3 is TGCAGCGTTCGGGGGGGTTCCCGAAACACCATATATTTT. Translation gives CSVRGGSRNTIYF.

This clone showed up just a few times. The rearrangement uses TRBV5-4 and TRBJ1-1; unclear D gene. V dropped 1 base and J dropped 1 base, with 8 bases sitting between them. The V gene's germline CDR1 is SGHNT and CDR2 YYREEE (reference sequence). This CDR3 has 14 residues. CDR3 DNA sequence: TGTGCCAGCAGCTTGTCCCCAGGGAACACTGAAGCTTTCTTT. This codes for CASSLSPGNTEAFF.

The rearrangement uses TRBV9 and TRBJ2-3; 10 bases fit TRBD2. Germline lookup yields CDR1 SGDLS and CDR2 YYNGEE. The length of the CDR3 is 17 residues. The V gene end was trimmed by 1 base and the J gene end by 1 base; junction bases not matched to a gene: 6. CDR3 amino acids: CASSVKSGGAGTDTQYF. The CDR3 coding sequence is TGTGCCAGCAGCGTAAAAAGCGGGGGGGCGGGCACAGATACGCAGTATTTT. The full variable domain, its missing parts supplied by reference TRBV9 and TRBJ2-3, is DSGVTQTPKHLITATGQRVTLRCSPRSGDLSVYWYQQSLDQGLQFLIQYYNGEERAKGNILERFSAQQFPDLHSELNLSSLELGDSALYFCASSVKSGGAGTDTQYFGPGTRLTVL.

The chain has TRBV6-6 and TRBJ2-7; 7 bases map to TRBD1. The CDR3 runs 14 residues. CDR1 MNHNY and CDR2 SVGAGI come from the germline V gene (reference sequence). Germline trimming cut 6 bases from V and 1 base from J; bases unmatched to any gene: 6. The CDR3 sequence is CASRSRDRSYEQYF. In DNA, the CDR3 is TGTGCCAGCAGGTCTAGGGACAGATCCTACGAGCAGTACTTC.

The chain links TRBV5-1 to TRBJ2-1; TRBD2 matches at 7 bases. This CDR3 spans 16 amino acids. Germline-derived CDR1 and CDR2 are SGHRS and YFSETQ. The V gene end was trimmed by 7 bases and the J gene end by 0 bases; junction bases not matched to a gene: 10. CDR3 in amino acids: CASRERGGVSYNEQFF. CDR3 coding DNA: TGCGCCAGCCGGGAGAGGGGAGGGGTCTCCTACAATGAGCAGTTCTTC. Looking up the rest from reference TRBV5-1 and TRBJ2-1 gives the full variable domain: KAGVTQTPRYLIKTRGQQVTLSCSPISGHRSVSWYQQTPGQGLQFLFEYFSETQRNKGNFPGRFSGRQFSNSRSEMNVSTLELGDSALYLCASRERGGVSYNEQFFGPGTRLTVL.

The J gene is TRBJ1-2, the V gene TRBV4-1; 9 bases match TRBD1. This CDR3 has 16 residues. The germline gives CDR1 MGHRA, CDR2 YSYEKL. Trimming removed 4 bases from V and 8 bases from J; junction bases left unmatched: 14. The CDR3 DNA reads as TGCGCCAGCAGCCCTCCCCGAGGACAGGGGAAGGAGGGCTACACCTTC. This gives the protein CASSPPRGQGKEGYTF.